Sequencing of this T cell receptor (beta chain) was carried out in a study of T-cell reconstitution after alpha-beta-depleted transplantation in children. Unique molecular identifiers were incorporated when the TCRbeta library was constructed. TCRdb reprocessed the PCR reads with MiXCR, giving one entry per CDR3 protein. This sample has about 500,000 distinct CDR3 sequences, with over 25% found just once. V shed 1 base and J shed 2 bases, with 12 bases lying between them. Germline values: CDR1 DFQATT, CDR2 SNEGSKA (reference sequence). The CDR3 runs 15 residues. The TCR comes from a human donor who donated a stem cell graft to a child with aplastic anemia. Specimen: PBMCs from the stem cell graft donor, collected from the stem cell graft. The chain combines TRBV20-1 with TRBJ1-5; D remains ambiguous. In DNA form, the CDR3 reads TGCAGTGCTAGAGTAATTTCTAGAGGCAATCAGCCCCAGCATTTT. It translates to CSARVISRGNQPQHF.